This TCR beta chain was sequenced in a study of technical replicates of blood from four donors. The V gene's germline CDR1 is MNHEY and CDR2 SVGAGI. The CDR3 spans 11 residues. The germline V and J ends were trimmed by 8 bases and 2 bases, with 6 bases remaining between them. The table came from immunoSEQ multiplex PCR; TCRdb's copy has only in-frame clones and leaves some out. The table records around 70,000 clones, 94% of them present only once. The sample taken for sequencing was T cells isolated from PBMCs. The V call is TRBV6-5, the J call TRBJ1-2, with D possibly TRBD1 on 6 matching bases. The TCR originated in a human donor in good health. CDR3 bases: TGTGCCAGCGGACAGAACTATGGCTACACCTTC. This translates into CASGQNYGYTF.